This passage covers 2 T cell receptor beta chains from one sample sequenced in a study of blood T cell repertoires in COVID-19. The protocol was immunoSEQ multiplex PCR, while the TCRdb copy is restricted to in-frame clones and leaves out a portion. Among around 110,000 clones listed, 75% to 90% were seen once. The source material was peripheral blood. Source of these receptors: a man in his forties with acute or convalescent COVID-19.

V gene TRBV9 combines with J gene TRBJ1-1; tentatively, D is TRBD1 (5 bases). CDR1 is SGDLS, CDR2 YYNGEE, per germline. Deletions cut 0 bases from V and 3 bases from J, with 12 bases between. The CDR3 extends over 15 amino acids. The DNA of the CDR3 is TGTGCCAGCAGCGTAGACCCTGGGGGGGACACTGAAGCTTTCTTT. It encodes CASSVDPGGDTEAFF.

V and J are TRBV9 and TRBJ1-3; D not certain. The CDR3 is 14 amino acids. Germline lookup yields CDR1 SGDLS and CDR2 YYNGEE. Deletions cut 1 base from V and 1 base from J, with 6 bases between. The CDR3 DNA follows: TGTGCCAGCAGCGTACGTCAGTCTGGAAACACCATATATTTT. As protein: CASSVRQSGNTIYF. Looking up the rest from reference TRBV9 and TRBJ1-3 gives the full variable domain: DSGVTQTPKHLITATGQRVTLRCSPRSGDLSVYWYQQSLDQGLQFLIQYYNGEERAKGNILERFSAQQFPDLHSELNLSSLELGDSALYFCASSVRQSGNTIYFGEGSWLTVV.